These 30 T cell receptor beta chains came from one sample sequenced in a study of regulatory T cells in long-lasting Graves disease. The time point here: newly diagnosed GD, antithyroid drugs for less than 3 months. The authors made the TCR library using RNA they extracted from PBMCs. To make TCR beta libraries, researchers used iRepertoire HTBI primers and Arm-PCR of CDR3 regions. Using its own MiXCR run on the multiplex PCR reads, TCRdb lists one record per CDR3 protein. The sample holds some 220,000 distinct CDR3 sequences; around a fifth are singletons and the top ten take approximately 10%. This sample was also put to use in a study of T cells in Graves' hyperthyroidism and ophthalmopathy.

The sample was peripheral blood mononuclear cells (PBMCs), taken at new diagnosis, from a patient treated with antithyroid drugs. Receptor source: a woman aged 25-40 years with Graves disease.

The chain has TRBV30 and TRBJ1-5; possible D gene TRBD1, 6 bases. Between the trimmed V and J ends, which lost 0 bases and 2 bases, there was a span of 8 bases. There are 14 residues in the CDR3. Germline V CDR1 and CDR2: GTSNPN, SVGIG (reference sequence). CDR3 bases: TGTGCCTGGAGTGTACCAGGGGGCAATCAGCCCCAGCATTTT. Translating gives CAWSVPGGNQPQHF.

The V call is TRBV2, the J call TRBJ2-1, with a possible D match to TRBD2 (5 bases). V lost 5 bases to trimming and J lost 16 bases, with 18 bases between them. CDR1 and CDR2 (germline): SNHLY, FYNNEI. The CDR3 has 12 amino acids. CDR3: CASSPRTRSYFF. The CDR3 region has the DNA TGTGCCAGCAGTCCGCGTACTAGAAGCTATTTCTTC.

The table lists this clonotype with many counts. The chain is built from TRBV3-1 and TRBJ2-7; D ambiguous. This CDR3 is 16 amino acids long. Trimming left V 1 base short and J 0 bases short, with 13 bases between. Germline values: CDR1 LGHDT, CDR2 YNNKEL (reference sequence). CDR3 region: CASSQVPGRLSYEQYF. The CDR3 DNA reads TGTGCCAGCAGCCAAGTACCCGGACGACTCTCCTACGAGCAGTACTTC.

This clonotype was observed a few times. J is TRBJ2-1 and V is TRBV20-1; 7 bases are a match to TRBD1. The CDR3 has 12 amino acids. Germline V gene data show CDR1 as DFQATT and CDR2 as SNEGSKA (reference sequence). The V and J ends lost 7 bases and 5 bases, in that order; junction bases with no gene match: 5. In DNA form, the CDR3 reads TGCAGTGTTAGTCAGGGGGACAATGAGCAGTTCTTC. This codes for CSVSQGDNEQFF.

This clonotype was counted a few times. This sequence joins TRBV6-1 and TRBJ2-3; D perhaps matches TRBD1 (5 bases). Germline V gene lookup returns CDR1 MNHNS and CDR2 SASEGT. Between the trimmed V and J ends, which lost 7 bases and 1 base, there was a span of 12 bases. This CDR3 region has 14 residues. CDR3 in DNA: TGTGCCAGCATTCCCCCGACAGGCACAGATACGCAGTATTTT. Residues: CASIPPTGTDTQYF.

As concerns this clonotype: This likely stems from a read error, as it lies one base from a far larger clone. The V call is TRBV7-9, the J call TRBJ2-5; 7 positions agree with TRBD2. The CDR3 is 17 residues long. Germline CDR1 reads SEHNR; CDR2 reads FQNEAQ (reference sequence). The CDR3 loop reads CAGSLDHSLAAQETQYF. In DNA form, the CDR3 reads TGTGCCGGCAGCTTAGATCATTCCCTAGCGGCCCAAGAGACCCAGTACTTC.

Ten or more counts support this clonotype. V usage is TRBV10-3 and J usage is TRBJ2-1, with D uncertain. The length of the CDR3 is 15 residues. From germline, CDR1 is ENHRY and CDR2 SYGVKD. Trimming pared 2 bases from V and 4 bases from J, leaving 12 bases between. The CDR3 loop is CAISEPGDTYNEQFF. The DNA for the CDR3 is TGTGCCATCAGTGAGCCTGGGGATACATACAATGAGCAGTTCTTC.

About this clonotype: This is likely an artifact of a read error, given a far larger clone one base away. The genes are TRBV10-3 and TRBJ1-3; unclear D gene. With 5 bases removed from V and 3 bases from J, the gap between germline ends came to 14 bases. CDR3 length: 15 amino acids. Germline assignment: CDR1 ENHRY and CDR2 SYGVKD. The CDR3 nucleotides are TGTGCCATCAGTTCATGGTCCAAAGTTGGAAACACCATATATTTT. The encoded protein is CAISSWSKVGNTIYF.

This clonotype was counted at least ten times. V and J are TRBV10-3 and TRBJ2-6; tentative D call: TRBD2 (6 bases). CDR1 is ENHRY, CDR2 SYGVKD, per germline. The V end lost 4 bases, the J end lost 0 bases, and 10 bases lay between the germline ends. The CDR3 runs 16 residues. The CDR3 region is CAISGGGISGANVLTF. The CDR3 DNA reads as TGTGCCATCAGTGGTGGGGGGATCTCTGGGGCCAACGTCCTGACTTTC.

This clonotype was recorded at least ten times. J is TRBJ1-5 and V is TRBV6-2 or TRBV6-3; D is unresolved. The germline gives CDR1 MNHEY, CDR2 SVGEGT. Trimming shortened V by 3 bases and J by 0 bases, and 9 bases separated the two germline ends. The CDR3 loop spans 15 amino acids. The CDR3 spells CASSYYNGSNQPQHF. The CDR3 region has the DNA TGTGCCAGCAGTTATTACAACGGTAGCAATCAGCCCCAGCATTTT.

This clonotype was recorded many times. V is TRBV9 and J is TRBJ2-3; D unclear. The CDR3 consists of 16 residues. The germline gives CDR1 SGDLS, CDR2 YYNGEE. V shed 2 bases and J shed 2 bases, with 15 bases lying between them. The CDR3 region is CASSVGHSMVTDTQYF. CDR3 in DNA: TGTGCCAGCAGCGTTGGCCATAGCATGGTCACAGATACGCAGTATTTT.

The V gene is TRBV2, the J gene TRBJ2-7; 10 bases fit TRBD2. The junction had 6 bases not matched to a gene; V was cut back by 1 base and J by 9 bases. This CDR3 region has 14 residues. Germline CDR1 reads SNHLY; CDR2 reads FYNNEI. For the CDR3, the DNA is TGTGCCAGCAGTGAAGGGCTAGCGGGAGCTGTGCAGTACTTC. Translation: CASSEGLAGAVQYF.

Many counts were recorded for this clonotype. This chain connects TRBV5-1 to TRBJ1-1; 7 bases are a match to TRBD1. Germline V CDR1 and CDR2: SGHRS, YFSETQ. CDR3 length equals 16 residues. V lost 4 bases, J lost 3 bases, and 12 bases stayed unmatched. The CDR3 sequence: CASSQLESGTDTEAFF. Here the CDR3 DNA reads TGCGCCAGCAGCCAGCTTGAATCCGGGACAGACACTGAAGCTTTCTTT. The full variable domain, with the rest looked up from reference TRBV5-1 and TRBJ1-1, is KAGVTQTPRYLIKTRGQQVTLSCSPISGHRSVSWYQQTPGQGLQFLFEYFSETQRNKGNFPGRFSGRQFSNSRSEMNVSTLELGDSALYLCASSQLESGTDTEAFFGQGTRLTVV.

The rearrangement links TRBV10-3 to TRBJ2-5; D unclear. This CDR3 region has 13 residues. In germline, CDR1 is ENHRY, CDR2 SYGVKD. V lost 7 bases, J lost 0 bases, and 9 bases lay in between. The DNA of the CDR3 is TGTGCCATCAACGACCGCTACCAAGAGACCCAGTACTTC. Translating it yields CAINDRYQETQYF.

This clonotype has a count of ten or more. The rearrangement links TRBV4-1 to TRBJ2-4; D perhaps matches TRBD1 (7 bases). From germline, CDR1 is MGHRA and CDR2 YSYEKL. This CDR3 has 18 amino acids. Trimming removed 4 bases from V and 0 bases from J, with 19 bases in between. The CDR3 region has the DNA TGCGCCAGCAGCCGCGGGGCGGCAGGGGGGTTAGCCAAAAACATTCAGTACTTC. Translating gives CASSRGAAGGLAKNIQYF.

This clonotype occurred once. V is TRBV6-9 and J is TRBJ1-4; perhaps TRBD1 as D (6 bases). The CDR3 runs 15 residues. The ends were cut back, 3 bases at V and 8 bases at J, with 16 bases in the middle. CDR1 and CDR2 from the germline V gene are MNHGY and SVAAGI. Written as DNA, the CDR3 is TGTGCCAGCAGTTACTCGCGGACAGTCGGGGAAAAACTGTTTTTT. Its protein is CASSYSRTVGEKLFF.

The sample holds many counts of this clonotype. The chain employs TRBV29-1 and TRBJ1-2, with D hard to call. Germline CDR1 SQVTM, CDR2 ANQGSEA. The CDR3 covers 13 residues. V dropped 0 bases and J dropped 2 bases, with 7 bases sitting between them. The CDR3 DNA reads as TGCAGCGTTGAAGAAGTTGCGAACTATGGCTACACCTTC. Translated: CSVEEVANYGYTF.

This clonotype was picked up many times. The V and J genes are TRBV28 and TRBJ1-5; 10 positions agree with TRBD1. The V and J ends lost 6 bases and 7 bases, in that order; junction bases with no gene match: 9. The CDR3 contains 15 residues. Per the germline V gene, CDR1 is MDHEN and CDR2 is SYDVKM. The CDR3 DNA follows: TGTGCCAGCAGCCGAACGGGACAGGGGAACCAGCCCCAGCATTTT. It encodes CASSRTGQGNQPQHF. The full variable domain, completed using reference TRBV28 and TRBJ1-5, is DVKVTQSSRYLVKRTGEKVFLECVQDMDHENMFWYRQDPGLGLRLIYFSYDVKMKEKGDIPEGYSVSREKKERFSLILESASTNQTSMYLCASSRTGQGNQPQHFGDGTRLSIL.

In its sample, this clonotype was seen many times. The chain couples TRBV7-9 to TRBJ2-2; 12 nucleotides align to TRBD1. The CDR3 length is 19 residues. The germline CDR1 and CDR2 sequences are SEHNR and FQNEAQ (reference sequence). The junction had 14 bases not matched to a gene; V was cut back by 6 bases and J by 3 bases. CDR3 amino acids: CASSRTWDRGLGYTGELFF. The CDR3 bases are TGTGCCAGCAGTCGAACGTGGGACAGGGGGCTTGGTTACACCGGGGAGCTGTTTTTT. Full variable domain (remainder filled in from reference TRBV7-9 and TRBJ2-2): DTGVSQNPRHKITKRGQNVTFRCDPISEHNRLYWYRQTLGQGPEFLTYFQNEAQLEKSRLLSDRFSAERPKGSFSTLEIQRTEQGDSAMYLCASSRTWDRGLGYTGELFFGEGSRLTVL.

This clonotype showed up many times. The chain uses TRBV3-1 and TRBJ2-5; D is possibly TRBD1 or TRBD2 (5 bases each). The V end was cut by 4 bases, the J end by 4 bases, with 16 bases between. The CDR3 is made up of 15 amino acids. Germline CDR1 and CDR2: LGHDT and YNNKEL (reference sequence). The CDR3 bases are TGTGCCAGCAGCCCACCGGGGCTGGGGCGAGAGACCCAGTACTTC. Translated, it gives CASSPPGLGRETQYF.

This clonotype was seen repeatedly, ten times or more. The chain is built from TRBV5-4 and TRBJ1-1, with a possible D match to TRBD1 (5 bases). The V and J ends lost 3 bases and 0 bases respectively, with 9 bases between them. This CDR3 is built from 14 residues. Germline CDR1 is SGHNT and CDR2 is YYREEE (reference sequence). CDR3 DNA sequence: TGTGCCAGCAGCTCCGGGACGATGAACACTGAAGCTTTCTTT. It translates to CASSSGTMNTEAFF.

This clonotype was counted many times. V gene TRBV12-3 or TRBV12-4 combines with J gene TRBJ2-7; 9 bases align to TRBD2. After removal of 5 bases from V and 3 bases from J, the junction contained 23 bases not matched to a gene. The CDR3 has 20 residues. CDR3 DNA sequence: TGTGCCAGCAGTCCAACGGAAGATAGCGGGGGTAGTTGGACCCTCTACGAGCAGTACTTC. It yields the protein CASSPTEDSGGSWTLYEQYF.

This chain joins TRBV11-2 and TRBJ2-1; D is possibly TRBD2 (6 bases). The CDR3 has 15 residues. CDR1 is SGHAT, CDR2 FQNNGV, per germline. Trimming left V 5 bases short and J 9 bases short, with 20 bases between. CDR3 nucleotide sequence: TGTGCCAGCAGCGCGCGGGGACTTCAAGGTGGTGAGCAGTTCTTC. Translating gives CASSARGLQGGEQFF.

This sequence joins TRBV18 and TRBJ1-1; D not certain. Germline V gene sequence: CDR1 KGHSH, CDR2 LQKENI. This CDR3 has 16 amino acids. V shed 6 bases and J shed 1 base, with 18 bases lying between them. CDR3 amino acids: CASSQSLMAKNTEAFF. CDR3 bases: TGTGCCAGCTCCCAGAGTTTGATGGCTAAGAACACTGAAGCTTTCTTT.

Many counts were recorded for this clonotype. The chain links TRBV6-1 to TRBJ2-2; 9 bases map to TRBD2. The CDR3 loop spans 17 amino acids. Germline values: CDR1 MNHNS, CDR2 SASEGT. J lost 4 bases, V lost 5 bases, and 11 bases had no gene match. In DNA form, the CDR3 reads TGTGCCAGCAGTACCCTACGACAAGCGGGGGGCACCGGGGAGCTGTTTTTT. The encoded protein is CASSTLRQAGGTGELFF.

The J gene is TRBJ1-1, the V gene TRBV29-1, with 9 positions matching TRBD1. The J segment lost 6 bases and the V segment lost 5 bases, leaving 10 bases of the junction unmatched. The V gene's germline CDR1 is SQVTM and CDR2 ANQGSEA. This CDR3 spans 14 amino acids. In nucleotides, the CDR3 is TGCAGCGTTCTACCCACAGGGGGCGGCTCTGAAGCTTTCTTT. Translation gives CSVLPTGGGSEAFF.

The sample holds many counts of this clonotype. CDR3 in DNA: TGTGCCAGTGGCACTCTATCGGTGAACACTGAAGCTTTCTTT. Protein product: CASGTLSVNTEAFF. The chain recombines TRBV19 with TRBJ1-1, with D unresolved. The CDR3 is 14 residues long. The V end was cut by 8 bases, the J end by 0 bases, with 13 bases between. The germline CDR1 and CDR2 sequences are LNHDA and SQIVND (reference sequence).

The sample holds many counts of this clonotype. The rearrangement joins TRBV29-1 to TRBJ1-2, with a tentative D call TRBD1 (5 bases). The germline V gene encodes CDR1 SQVTM and CDR2 ANQGSEA. V lost 5 bases and J lost 1, with 20 bases in between. This CDR3 spans 16 amino acids. DNA for the CDR3: TGCAGCGTTTTGAGGCCCGGGACGGATCTTAACTATGGCTACACCTTC. Protein product: CSVLRPGTDLNYGYTF.

This clonotype has a count of ten or more. This sequence joins TRBV4-1 and TRBJ1-4; 9 bases map to TRBD1. This CDR3 has 14 residues. Germline V CDR1 and CDR2: MGHRA, YSYEKL. After removal of 3 bases from V and 8 bases from J, the junction contained 4 bases not matched to a gene. The CDR3 bases are TGCGCCAGCAGCCAGACAGGGGGAGGGGAAAAACTGTTTTTT. This sequence encodes CASSQTGGGEKLFF.

As concerns this clonotype: A read error may be the cause here, since a much bigger clone is one base away. The chain combines TRBV19 with TRBJ2-4; D ambiguous. Looked up from germline, CDR1 is LNHDA and CDR2 is SQIVND (reference sequence). The CDR3 loop spans 15 amino acids. V lost 7 bases to trimming and J lost 1 base, with 14 bases between them. As DNA, the CDR3 is TGTGCCAGTATGGAGTGTGGTATGGCCAAAAACATTCAGTACTTC. Protein product: CASMECGMAKNIQYF. Variable domain in full (rest from reference TRBV19 and TRBJ2-4): DGGITQSPKYLFRKEGQNVTLSCEQNLNHDAMYWYRQDPGQGLRLIYYSQIVNDFQKGDIAEGYSVSREKKESFPLTVTSAQKNPTAFYLCASMECGMAKNIQYFGAGTRLSVL.